The TCR beta chain described here comes from a study of blood T cell repertoires in COVID-19. Turning to the study itself: Spain, Italy and the United States supplied samples that represented acute and convalescent COVID-19. PBMCs, B-cell-depleted T cells, or T cells provided the cDNA or gDNA that made up the material.

This CDR3 contains 12 residues. Germline CDR1 reads MNHEY; CDR2 reads SMNVEV (reference sequence). V lost 3 bases to trimming and J lost 7 bases; unmatched junction nucleotides: 2. As handled by the study authors: Reference gene primer amplification in the assay estimated nucleated cell counts. Measured with immunoSEQ multiplex PCR; TCRdb has only the in-frame clones, and not every one. Clone size and V and J calls were adopted from that table, with D and trimming inferred from the DNA. The sample lists around 80,000 clones, 80% occurring once. This chain joins TRBV27 and TRBJ1-2; TRBD1 agrees at 7 bases. This TCR derives from a man in his fifties with COVID-19, enrolled during active disease. Sequencing used peripheral blood. CDR3 in DNA: TGTGCCAGCAGTTTTGCAGGGGGTGGCTACACCTTC. This sequence encodes CASSFAGGGYTF.